The 30 T cell receptor beta chains in this list originate from one sample, sequenced in a study of regulatory T cells in long-lasting Graves disease. Noted time point: persistent/refractory GD, antithyroid drugs over 5 years with positive TRAb. The TCR library was made from RNA extracted from PBMCs. Arm-PCR of CDR3 regions and iRepertoire HTBI primers were the basis on which TCR beta libraries were built. One entry per CDR3 protein, called by TCRdb with MiXCR from the multiplex PCR reads. The repertoire holds 400,000 or so distinct CDR3 sequences, with 20% to 25% as singletons. Specimen: peripheral blood mononuclear cells (PBMCs), collected when the disease was refractory, from a patient treated with antithyroid drugs. These receptors originate from a female donor with Graves disease.

V and J are TRBV20-1 and TRBJ1-1; D not certain. The CDR3 length is 15 residues. V was clipped by 0 bases and J by 0 bases, with 11 bases between them. CDR1 and CDR2 (germline): DFQATT, SNEGSKA (reference sequence). The CDR3: CSARDPGKMNTEAFF. CDR3 DNA: TGCAGTGCTAGAGATCCGGGCAAAATGAACACTGAAGCTTTCTTT.

This clonotype occurred a few times. This chain joins TRBV29-1 and TRBJ2-2; TRBD1 matches at 9 bases. The CDR3 sequence is 13 residues long. After removal of 6 bases from V and 9 bases from J, the junction contained 8 bases not matched to a gene. Germline loops: CDR1 SQVTM, CDR2 ANQGSEA. The DNA of the CDR3 is TGCAGCGTGGGACAGGGAACTAACAGGGAGCTGTTTTTT. Residues: CSVGQGTNRELFF.

The chain carries TRBV6-2 or TRBV6-3 and TRBJ2-1; D gene ambiguous. Germline V gene sequence: CDR1 MNHEY, CDR2 SVGEGT. V lost 0 bases, J lost 7 bases, and 13 bases lay in between. CDR3 length: 15 amino acids. CDR3 amino acids: CASSYSRRLRNEQFF. In DNA, the CDR3 is TGTGCCAGCAGTTACTCAAGGCGACTCAGGAATGAGCAGTTCTTC.

The chain has TRBV29-1 and TRBJ1-2, with D hard to call. The germline V gene has CDR1 SQVTM and CDR2 ANQGSEA. Trimming shortened V by 3 bases and J by 0 bases, and 5 bases separated the two germline ends. The CDR3 totals 12 residues. The CDR3 reads CSVEPANYGYTF. The CDR3 DNA reads TGCAGCGTTGAGCCCGCTAACTATGGCTACACCTTC.

The chain carries TRBV19 and TRBJ1-2; the D gene is possibly TRBD1 (5 bases). Between the trimmed V and J ends, which lost 5 bases and 7 bases, there was a span of 11 bases. CDR3 size: 12 residues. Per germline, CDR1 LNHDA and CDR2 SQIVND (reference sequence). CDR3 sequence: CASSQRGFGYTF. As DNA, the CDR3 is TGTGCCAGTAGTCAGCGGGGGTTTGGCTACACCTTC.

At least ten counts were recorded for this clonotype. This chain links TRBV28 with TRBJ2-3; possibly TRBD1 for D (6 bases). This CDR3 has 18 amino acids. The ends were cut back, 4 bases at V and 2 bases at J, with 22 bases in the middle. Germline CDR1 is MDHEN and CDR2 is SYDVKM. The CDR3, as DNA: TGTGCCAGCAGTTACCCCGGGACATCCAGAACAAACACAGATACGCAGTATTTT. Residues: CASSYPGTSRTNTDTQYF.

This clonotype was seen at least ten times. The chain carries TRBV12-3 or TRBV12-4 and TRBJ1-5; the D is unclear. The CDR3 covers 16 residues. The germline V and J ends were trimmed by 3 bases and 0 bases, with 12 bases remaining between them. CDR3 amino acids: CASSLHAGSSNQPQHF. The CDR3 region has the DNA TGTGCCAGCAGTTTGCACGCGGGTTCTAGCAATCAGCCCCAGCATTTT.

The genes are TRBV7-2 and TRBJ2-2; no clear D. The V gene's germline CDR1 is SGHTA and CDR2 FQGNSA. V was clipped by 1 base and J by 6 bases, with 15 bases between them. This CDR3 contains 16 residues. CDR3 bases: TGTGCCAGCAGCTTAGTGAGTTCTATCGGCTCCGGGGAGCTGTTTTTT. Translation: CASSLVSSIGSGELFF. Full variable domain (missing parts from reference TRBV7-2 and TRBJ2-2): GAGVSQSPSNKVTEKGKDVELRCDPISGHTALYWYRQSLGQGLEFLIYFQGNSAPDKSGLPSDRFSAERTGGSVSTLTIQRTQQEDSAVYLCASSLVSSIGSGELFFGEGSRLTVL.

CDR3 sequence: CSASRADPPYEQYF. CDR3 coding DNA: TGCAGTGCTAGTCGAGCGGATCCCCCCTACGAGCAGTACTTC. The gene calls are TRBV20-1 and TRBJ2-7, with TRBD2 as a possible D gene (5 bases). Trimming took 3 bases from V and 2 from J, leaving 14 bases between them. The CDR3 contains 14 residues. Germline loops: CDR1 DFQATT, CDR2 SNEGSKA (reference sequence).

A few counts support this clonotype. The V and J genes are TRBV28 and TRBJ2-1, with 10 bases fitting TRBD2. The ends lost 2 bases at V and 7 bases at J; junction bases unmatched: 5. The CDR3 has 15 residues. CDR1 MDHEN and CDR2 SYDVKM come from the germline V gene. CDR3: CASSLLAGVVNEQFF. CDR3 in DNA: TGTGCCAGCAGTTTACTAGCGGGAGTAGTGAATGAGCAGTTCTTC. Variable domain in full (rest from reference TRBV28 and TRBJ2-1): DVKVTQSSRYLVKRTGEKVFLECVQDMDHENMFWYRQDPGLGLRLIYFSYDVKMKEKGDIPEGYSVSREKKERFSLILESASTNQTSMYLCASSLLAGVVNEQFFGPGTRLTVL.

This clonotype was counted between two and nine times. Possible read error: a much larger clone is one base away. The chain uses TRBV28 and TRBJ2-7; maybe TRBD2 (5 bases). V was cut by 6 bases and J by 5 bases, with 11 bases left in between. CDR1 is MDHEN, CDR2 SYDVKM, per germline. The CDR3 sequence is 12 residues long. CDR3 coding DNA: TGTGCCAGCAGCCCCGTCGGGGACGAGCAGTACTTC. It encodes CASSPVGDEQYF. The whole variable domain, remainder taken from reference TRBV28 and TRBJ2-7, is DVKVTQSSRYLVKRTGEKVFLECVQDMDHENMFWYRQDPGLGLRLIYFSYDVKMKEKGDIPEGYSVSREKKERFSLILESASTNQTSMYLCASSPVGDEQYFGPGTRLTVT.

The rearrangement joins TRBV2 to TRBJ2-1; D is possibly TRBD2 (5 bases). V was cut by 8 bases and J by 0 bases, with 5 bases left in between. From germline, CDR1 is SNHLY and CDR2 FYNNEI. CDR3 length equals 12 residues. CDR3: CASGSSYNEQFF. CDR3 in DNA: TGTGCCAGCGGGAGCTCCTACAATGAGCAGTTCTTC.

The V gene is TRBV7-2, the J gene TRBJ2-1, with 13 bases fitting TRBD2. Germline V gives CDR1 SGHTA, CDR2 FQGNSA. The CDR3 length is 17 residues. The trim removed 8 bases at V and 6 bases at J, leaving 13 bases unmatched. Here the CDR3 DNA reads TGTGCCAGCCAGGGACTAGCGGGATTAAACCCGGGCAATGAGCAGTTCTTC. Amino acids: CASQGLAGLNPGNEQFF.

Turning to this clonotype: A read error may be the cause here, since a much bigger clone is one base away. J is TRBJ1-2 and V is TRBV11-1, with 8 nucleotides matching TRBD1. CDR3 length: 14 amino acids. In germline, CDR1 is SGHAT, CDR2 FQDESV (reference sequence). The CDR3, as DNA: TGTGTCAGCAGCTTAGGACAGGGAAAGGATGGCTACACCTTC. It translates to CVSSLGQGKDGYTF.

This clonotype appeared many times. The genes are TRBV5-5 and TRBJ1-6; D is unclear. Per germline, CDR1 SGHKS and CDR2 YYEKEE (reference sequence). Trimming removed 0 bases from V and 10 bases from J, with 17 bases in between. CDR3 size: 16 residues. This CDR3 is CASSLGGSGLSSPLHF. CDR3 in DNA: TGTGCCAGCAGCTTGGGGGGAAGTGGATTGTCATCACCCCTCCACTTT. Supplemented by reference TRBV5-5 and TRBJ1-6, the full variable domain reads DAGVTQSPTHLIKTRGQQVTLRCSPISGHKSVSWYQQVLGQGPQFIFQYYEKEERGRGNFPDRFSARQFPNYSSELNVNALLLGDSALYLCASSLGGSGLSSPLHFGNGTRLTVT.

There are a few counts of this clonotype. This chain uses TRBV7-9 with TRBJ2-7, with 7 positions matching TRBD1. The CDR3 has 15 amino acids. CDR1 is SEHNR, CDR2 FQNEAQ, per germline (reference sequence). The V and J ends lost 5 bases and 3 bases, in that order; junction bases with no gene match: 10. The CDR3 DNA reads as TGTGCCAGCAGCGAACGCCGGGACAGCTACTACGAGCAGTACTTC. Its translation is CASSERRDSYYEQYF.

The sample holds many counts of this clonotype. V gene TRBV12-3 or TRBV12-4 combines with J gene TRBJ1-4; 11 bases align to TRBD1. V lost 2 bases, J lost 3 bases, and 5 bases stayed unmatched. This CDR3 region has 17 residues. Written as DNA, the CDR3 is TGTGCCAGCAGTTTATGGACAGGGGGCGTAGCTAATGAAAAACTGTTTTTT. This translates into CASSLWTGGVANEKLFF.

This clonotype was detected many times. This chain uses TRBV2 with TRBJ1-5; D possibly corresponds to TRBD1 (5 bases). The germline V and J ends were trimmed by 7 bases and 0 bases, with 22 bases remaining between them. Per the germline V gene, CDR1 is SNHLY and CDR2 is FYNNEI. The CDR3 loop spans 18 amino acids. As DNA, the CDR3 is TGTGCCAGCACCGGAACGAGCCGGGGCGGATATAGCAATCAGCCCCAGCATTTT. It specifies CASTGTSRGGYSNQPQHF.

This clonotype came up a few times. The chain joins TRBV29-1 to TRBJ2-5; D gene unclear. There are 11 residues in the CDR3. CDR1 and CDR2 (germline): SQVTM, ANQGSEA. Trimming pared 6 bases from V and 5 bases from J, leaving 10 bases between. CDR3 DNA: TGCAGCGTCACAACAGTCGAGACCCAGTACTTC. This encodes CSVTTVETQYF.

Only a few counts were recorded for this clonotype. CDR3: CASSEWGQGNTIYF. DNA of the CDR3: TGTGCCAGCAGTGAATGGGGACAGGGAAACACCATATATTTT. The chain carries TRBV25-1 and TRBJ1-3, with TRBD1 matching 7 bases. V was clipped by 1 base and J by 4 bases; unmatched bases: 1. The CDR3 has 14 residues. Germline V CDR1 and CDR2: MGHDK, SYGVNS.

This clonotype has just one count. Lacking the conserved final phenylalanine or tryptophan, this CDR3 likely reflects a read error. V is TRBV6-2 or TRBV6-3 and J is TRBJ1-5; D call uncertain. The ends were cut back, 4 bases at V and 0 bases at J, with 25 bases in the middle. The CDR3 covers 20 residues. Germline values: CDR1 MNHEY, CDR2 SVGEGT. CDR3 sequence: CASSFDRTFPTTYSNQPQHL. The CDR3 bases are TGTGCCAGCAGTTTCGACCGCACCTTCCCGACAACTTATAGCAATCAGCCCCAGCATCTT.

Comments on this clonotype: One base away lies a much larger clone, so this may be a sequencing read error. V gene TRBV7-9 combines with J gene TRBJ2-5; the D gene is possibly TRBD1 (7 bases). The germline CDR1 and CDR2 sequences are SEHNR and FQNEAQ (reference sequence). V gave up 2 bases and J gave up 9 bases, with 19 bases separating them. The length of the CDR3 is 15 residues. CDR3 amino acids: CASSLTTGRGEAQYF. Here the CDR3 DNA reads TGTGCCAGCAGCTTAACGACAGGGCGTGGGGAGGCCCAGTACTTC.

This clonotype was seen many times. This chain joins TRBV20-1 and TRBJ2-7, with TRBD2 identical over 8 bases. The V segment lost 3 bases and the J segment 2 bases; nucleotides outside the gene matches: 3. Per germline, CDR1 DFQATT and CDR2 SNEGSKA (reference sequence). The CDR3 is 13 amino acids. In DNA form, the CDR3 reads TGCAGTGCTAGGTCACTAGCGGCCTACGAGCAGTACTTC. Protein: CSARSLAAYEQYF.

This chain connects TRBV3-1 to TRBJ2-7, with 12 bases matching TRBD2. Trimming at V came to 4 bases and at J to 5 bases, leaving 6 bases not matched to a gene. This CDR3 spans 15 amino acids. Germline CDR1 LGHDT, CDR2 YNNKEL (reference sequence). The CDR3 coding sequence is TGTGCCAGCAGCCGCCTAGCGGGAGGGGGCCACGAGCAGTACTTC. This encodes CASSRLAGGGHEQYF.

This clonotype was recorded at least ten times. The chain recombines TRBV20-1 with TRBJ1-2, with TRBD1 matching over 7 bases. Germline lookup yields CDR1 DFQATT and CDR2 SNEGSKA (reference sequence). The CDR3 length is 14 residues. With 4 bases clipped from V and 4 bases from J, the junction kept 9 bases outside the gene matches. The CDR3 bases are TGCAGTGCTAAAACAGGGGACGGAGGCTATGGCTACACCTTC. It translates to CSAKTGDGGYGYTF.

This clonotype occurred a few times. The V and J genes are TRBV27 and TRBJ2-7; D possibly corresponds to TRBD2 (6 bases). The CDR3 sequence is 16 residues long. V was cut by 3 bases and J by 3 bases, with 18 bases left in between. The germline V gene encodes CDR1 MNHEY and CDR2 SMNVEV (reference sequence). CDR3 DNA sequence: TGTGCCAGCAGTTTCCGGGGTTATAGCGGAGGCTACGAGCAGTACTTC. Protein: CASSFRGYSGGYEQYF.

The chain recombines TRBV7-9 with TRBJ2-7, with D perhaps matching TRBD1 or TRBD2 (5 bases each). Germline values: CDR1 SEHNR, CDR2 FQNEAQ (reference sequence). This CDR3 is built from 13 residues. Between the trimmed V and J ends, which lost 5 bases and 7 bases, there was a span of 15 bases. CDR3 in amino acids: CASSTGPLMEQYF. The CDR3 bases are TGTGCCAGCAGCACGGGACCCCTAATGGAGCAGTACTTC.

The V gene is TRBV7-9, the J gene TRBJ2-2, with TRBD2 identical over 9 bases. The CDR3 extends over 17 amino acids. CDR1 is SEHNR, CDR2 FQNEAQ, per germline (reference sequence). After removal of 6 bases from V and 0 bases from J, the junction contained 8 bases not matched to a gene. CDR3 coding DNA: TGTGCCAGCAGTAAAACTAGCGGGCCTGCGAACACCGGGGAGCTGTTTTTT. Translating gives CASSKTSGPANTGELFF.

This clonotype has ten or more counts. The rearrangement joins TRBV18 to TRBJ1-4; tentatively, D is TRBD1 (5 bases). Trimming pared 0 bases from V and 7 bases from J, leaving 12 bases between. Germline V gives CDR1 KGHSH, CDR2 LQKENI. The CDR3 consists of 15 residues. In DNA, the CDR3 is TGTGCCAGCTCACCACCGTCAGGGAGTGGTGAAAAACTGTTTTTT. Translated, it gives CASSPPSGSGEKLFF.

This clonotype occurred many times. V gene TRBV20-1 combines with J gene TRBJ1-2; possible D gene TRBD1, 5 bases. The CDR3 sequence is 13 residues long. V lost 1 base and J 5 bases, leaving 11 bases between the germline ends. Germline CDR1 is DFQATT and CDR2 is SNEGSKA (reference sequence). CDR3 residues: CSARALTEYGYTF. Here the CDR3 DNA reads TGCAGTGCTAGAGCCCTGACAGAGTATGGCTACACCTTC.